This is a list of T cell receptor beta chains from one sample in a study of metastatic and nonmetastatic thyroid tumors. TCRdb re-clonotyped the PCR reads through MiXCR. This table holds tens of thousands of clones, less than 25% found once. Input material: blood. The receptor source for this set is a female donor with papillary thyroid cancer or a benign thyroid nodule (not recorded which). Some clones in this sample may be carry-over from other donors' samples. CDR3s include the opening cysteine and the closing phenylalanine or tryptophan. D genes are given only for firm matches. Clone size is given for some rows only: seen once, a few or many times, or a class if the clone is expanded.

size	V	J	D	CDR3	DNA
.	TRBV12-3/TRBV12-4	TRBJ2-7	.	CASSLRVRGTGWEQYF	TGTGCCAGCAGTTTAAGGGTGCGGGGCACAGGGTGGGAGCAGTACTTC
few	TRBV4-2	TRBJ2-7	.	CASSQAHEQYF	TGTGCCAGCAGCCAAGCTCACGAGCAGTACTTC
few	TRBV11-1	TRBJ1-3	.	CASSPDRIVSGNTIYF	TGTGCCAGCAGCCCAGACAGGATCGTCTCTGGAAACACCATATATTTT
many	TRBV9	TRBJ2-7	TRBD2	CASSVAPSGTSGTTYEQYF	TGTGCCAGCAGCGTAGCCCCCTCCGGGACTAGCGGGACTACGTACGAGCAGTACTTC
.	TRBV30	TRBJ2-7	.	CACSIGPHAEHYF	TGTGCCTGTAGTATCGGTCCCCATGCCGAGCATTACTTC
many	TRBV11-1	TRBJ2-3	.	CASSLSLTTTDTQYF	TGTGCCAGCAGCTTATCTCTGACGACCACAGATACGCAGTATTTT
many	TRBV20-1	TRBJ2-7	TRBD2	CSALETASGGYEQYF	TGCAGTGCTCTCGAGACGGCTAGCGGGGGTTACGAGCAGTACTTC
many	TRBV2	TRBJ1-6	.	CASKLDSPADNSPLHF	TGTGCCAGCAAATTGGACAGCCCAGCCGATAATTCACCCCTCCACTTT
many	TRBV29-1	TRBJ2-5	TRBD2	CSVVLAEETQYF	TGCAGCGTTGTTCTAGCGGAAGAGACCCAGTACTTC
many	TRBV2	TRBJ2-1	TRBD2	CASTTAGLAGLGEQFF	TGTGCCAGCACCACCGCGGGACTAGCGGGACTCGGTGAGCAGTTCTTC
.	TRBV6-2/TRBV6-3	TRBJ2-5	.	CASSYISKETQYF	TGTGCCAGCAGTTACATCAGTAAAGAGACCCAGTACTTC
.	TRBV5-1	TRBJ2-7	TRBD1	CASSFGTGPYEQCF	TGCGCCAGCAGCTTCGGGACAGGGCCTTACGAGCAGTGCTTC
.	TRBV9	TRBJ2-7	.	CASSGGGASSNQYF	TGTGCCAGCAGCGGCGGAGGGGCCAGCTCCAATCAGTACTTC
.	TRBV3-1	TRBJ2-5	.	CASSQGGEETQYF	TGTGCCAGCAGCCAGGGCGGGGAAGAGACCCAGTACTTC
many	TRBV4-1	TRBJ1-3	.	CASSQGPTGLSGNTIYF	TGCGCCAGCAGCCAAGGCCCAACAGGGCTCTCTGGAAACACCATATATTTT
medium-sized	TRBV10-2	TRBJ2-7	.	CASSESWGLEQYF	TGCGCCAGCAGTGAGTCATGGGGGCTCGAGCAGTACTTC
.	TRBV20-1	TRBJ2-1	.	CSARYPLFEQFF	TGCAGTGCTAGATACCCTTTATTTGAGCAGTTCTTC
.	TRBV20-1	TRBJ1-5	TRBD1	CSPGQANQPQHF	TGCAGTCCAGGACAGGCGAATCAGCCCCAGCATTTT
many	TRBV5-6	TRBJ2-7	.	CASSSSTVPEQYF	TGTGCCAGCAGCTCCTCGACAGTTCCCGAGCAGTACTTC
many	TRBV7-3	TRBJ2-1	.	CASSSSGGYNEQFF	TGTGCCAGCAGCTCCTCGGGCGGATACAATGAGCAGTTCTTC
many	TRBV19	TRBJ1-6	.	CASTSAGSYNSPLHF	.
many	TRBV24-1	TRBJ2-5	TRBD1	CATSAPGQGEETQYF	TGTGCCACCAGTGCCCCGGGACAGGGGGAAGAGACCCAGTACTTC
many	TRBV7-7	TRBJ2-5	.	CASSPSPQGGETQYF	TGTGCTAGCAGCCCCTCGCCGCAGGGGGGAGAGACCCAGTACTTC
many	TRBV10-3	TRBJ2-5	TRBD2	CATNVAGDQETQYF	TGTGCCACCAACGTAGCGGGAGATCAAGAGACCCAGTACTTC
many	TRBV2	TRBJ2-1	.	CASSVSEYNEQFF	TGTGCCAGCAGTGTGAGCGAATACAATGAGCAGTTCTTC
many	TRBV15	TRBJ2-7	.	CATSRDEAGHYEQYF	TGTGCCACCAGCAGAGATGAGGCAGGCCACTACGAGCAGTACTTC
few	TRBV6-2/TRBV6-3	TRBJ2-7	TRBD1	CASSYDRVKQYF	TGTGCCAGCAGTTACGACAGGGTCAAGCAGTACTTC
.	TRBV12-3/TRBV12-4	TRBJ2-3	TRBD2	CASSLVVGLAGVADTDTQYF	TGTGCCAGCAGTTTAGTGGTTGGGCTAGCGGGAGTGGCCGACACAGATACGCAGTATTTT
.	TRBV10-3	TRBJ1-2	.	CAISDMNGYTF	TGTGCCATCAGTGATATGAATGGCTACACCTTC
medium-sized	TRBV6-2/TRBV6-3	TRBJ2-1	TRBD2	CASNPRETSDEQFF	TGTGCCAGCAACCCCAGGGAGACTAGCGATGAGCAGTTCTTC
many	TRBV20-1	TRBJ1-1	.	CSAREPTGGFNTEAFF	TGCAGTGCTAGAGAGCCGACAGGCGGTTTTAACACTGAAGCTTTCTTT
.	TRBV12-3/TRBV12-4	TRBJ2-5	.	CAGSPHTLGDQETQYF	TGTGCCGGCAGTCCACACACCCTAGGCGACCAAGAGACCCAGTACTTC
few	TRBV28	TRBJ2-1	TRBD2	CASWDYPYNEQFF	TGTGCCAGCTGGGACTACCCCTACAATGAGCAGTTCTTC
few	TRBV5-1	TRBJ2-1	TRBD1	CASSKEQGARSGEQFF	TGCGCCAGCAGCAAGGAGCAGGGGGCGAGGTCCGGTGAGCAGTTCTTC
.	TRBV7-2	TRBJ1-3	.	CASSLSGKSGNTIYF	TGTGCCAGCAGCTTAAGCGGGAAGTCTGGAAACACCATATATTTT
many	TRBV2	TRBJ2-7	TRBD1	CASQGQGRYEQYF	TGTGCCAGCCAGGGACAGGGGCGCTACGAGCAGTACTTC
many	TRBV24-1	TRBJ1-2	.	CATSDFRGGGYTF	TGTGCCACCAGTGATTTCAGGGGAGGGGGCTACACCTTC
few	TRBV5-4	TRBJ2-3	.	CASSSQTSGGDTQYF	TGTGCTAGCAGCTCCCAGACTAGTGGGGGTGATACGCAGTATTTT
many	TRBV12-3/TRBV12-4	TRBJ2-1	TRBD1	CASSSGQGTTWNEQFF	TGTGCCAGCAGTTCCGGACAGGGAACTACTTGGAATGAGCAGTTCTTC
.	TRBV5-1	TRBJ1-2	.	CASSAAPTYVYTF	TGCGCCAGCAGCGCCGCACCTACCTATGTCTACACCTTC
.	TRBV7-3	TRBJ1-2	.	CASSLYSGEANYGYTF	TGTGCAAGCAGCTTATATTCAGGCGAGGCCAACTATGGCTACACCTTC
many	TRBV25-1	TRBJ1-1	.	CASALQGNTEAFF	TGTGCCAGCGCCTTACAGGGGAACACTGAAGCTTTCTTT
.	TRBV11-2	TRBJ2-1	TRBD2	CASSLDSTSGSYNEQFF	TGTGCCAGCAGCCTCGATTCGACTAGCGGTTCCTACAATGAGCAGTTCTTC
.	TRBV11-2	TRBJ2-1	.	CASSLFRGGEAYNEQFF	TGTGCCAGCAGCCTTTTTCGAGGGGGAGAGGCATACAATGAGCAGTTCTTC
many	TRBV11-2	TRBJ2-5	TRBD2	CASSLRAGKETQYF	TGTGCCAGCAGCTTAAGAGCGGGAAAAGAGACCCAGTACTTC
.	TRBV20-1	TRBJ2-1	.	CNAPKTGTPYNEQFF	TGCAATGCTCCGAAAACAGGGACCCCCTACAATGAGCAGTTCTTC
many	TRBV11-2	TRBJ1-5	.	CASSLENGNPNQPQHF	TGTGCCAGCAGCTTAGAGAACGGAAACCCCAATCAGCCCCAGCATTTT
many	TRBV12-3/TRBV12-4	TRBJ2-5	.	CASSLETQYF	TGTGCCAGCAGTTTAGAGACCCAGTACTTC
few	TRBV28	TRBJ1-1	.	CAISLGLQATEAFF	TGTGCCATCAGCTTAGGTCTTCAGGCAACTGAAGCTTTCTTT
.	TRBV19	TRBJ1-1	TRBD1	CASSGLQGLGRVNTEAFF	TGTGCCAGTAGTGGTTTACAGGGGTTGGGGAGGGTGAACACTGAAGCTTTCTTT